Each of the 27 T cell receptor beta chains below was sequenced from the same sample in a study of control samples from healthy donors and cancer patients. This table comes from immunoSEQ multiplex PCR, and its TCRdb copy is limited to in-frame clones, with some not included. The sample consists of 96,000 or so clones, 85% to 95% of them appearing once. The sample taken for sequencing was blood. These receptors all stem from a man younger than 35 in good health.

The rearrangement joins TRBV7-2 to TRBJ1-4; D remains ambiguous. The V and J ends lost 1 base and 5 bases respectively, with 5 bases between them. The CDR3 sequence is 13 residues long. CDR1 is SGHTA and CDR2 is FQGNSA in the germline V gene. DNA for the CDR3: TGTGCCAGCAGCTTAGGACTAAATGAAAAACTGTTTTTT. It is translated as CASSLGLNEKLFF.

The chain uses TRBV2 and TRBJ1-6, with 8 nucleotides matching TRBD1. The CDR3 sequence is 22 residues long. Germline CDR1 reads SNHLY; CDR2 reads FYNNEI. The J segment lost 0 bases and the V segment lost 2 bases, leaving 18 bases of the junction unmatched. The CDR3 protein is CASSEQGALSLGSSSYNSPLHF. In nucleotides, the CDR3 is TGTGCCAGCAGTGAACAGGGGGCTCTGTCGCTGGGATCAAGCTCCTATAATTCACCCCTCCACTTT.

The chain is built from TRBV30 and TRBJ2-3; 10 nucleotides line up with TRBD1. Trimming cost V 4 bases and J 0 bases; bases outside gene matches: 4. The CDR3 extends over 15 amino acids. Looked up from germline, CDR1 is GTSNPN and CDR2 is SVGIG (reference sequence). CDR3 sequence reads: CAWTEGQGSTDTQYF. DNA for the CDR3: TGTGCCTGGACCGAGGGACAGGGGAGCACAGATACGCAGTATTTT.

The chain joins TRBV10-3 to TRBJ2-1, with 15 bases lining up with TRBD2. The V and J ends lost 5 bases and 8 bases, in that order; junction bases with no gene match: 4. The CDR3 sequence is 15 residues long. Per the germline V gene, CDR1 is ENHRY and CDR2 is SYGVKD. CDR3: CAISRTSGGGYEQFF. The DNA of the CDR3 is TGTGCCATCAGTCGGACTAGCGGGGGGGGATATGAGCAGTTCTTC.

J is TRBJ1-2 and V is TRBV29-1; D call uncertain. The CDR3 is 11 residues long. Trimming pared 4 bases from V and 0 bases from J, leaving 3 bases between. CDR1 is SQVTM and CDR2 is ANQGSEA in the germline V gene. CDR3 in amino acids: CSVVANYGYTF. CDR3 in DNA: TGCAGCGTTGTAGCTAACTATGGCTACACCTTC.

The rearrangement joins TRBV5-6 to TRBJ2-2; the D is unclear. V lost 4 bases, J lost 3 bases, and 7 bases lay in between. Germline CDR1 is SGHDT and CDR2 is YYEEEE. The CDR3 is 13 amino acids. CDR3 region: CASSPSYTGELFF. The CDR3 bases are TGTGCCAGCAGCCCCTCATACACCGGGGAGCTGTTTTTT. Looking up the rest from reference TRBV5-6 and TRBJ2-2 gives the full variable domain: DAGVTQSPTHLIKTRGQQVTLRCSPKSGHDTVSWYQQALGQGPQFIFQYYEEEERQRGNFPDRFSGHQFPNYSSELNVNALLLGDSALYLCASSPSYTGELFFGEGSRLTVL.

The chain uses TRBV30 and TRBJ1-1; D is uncertain. The germline CDR1 and CDR2 sequences are GTSNPN and SVGIG (reference sequence). V lost 2 bases, J lost 0 bases, and 19 bases lay in between. The CDR3 contains 17 residues. CDR3 amino acids: CAWSRPGVTLMNTEAFF. CDR3 nucleotide sequence: TGTGCCTGGAGTCGTCCGGGCGTAACACTTATGAACACTGAAGCTTTCTTT.

The J gene is TRBJ2-7, the V gene TRBV11-2, with no clear D. CDR1 SGHAT and CDR2 FQNNGV come from the germline V gene. Trimming cost V 5 bases and J 2 bases, with 10 bases left between them. This CDR3 comprises 13 residues. The CDR3 spells CASSAPPAYEQYF. The CDR3 nucleotides read TGTGCCAGCAGCGCCCCACCCGCCTACGAGCAGTACTTC. The full variable domain, its missing parts supplied by reference TRBV11-2 and TRBJ2-7, is EAGVAQSPRYKIIEKRQSVAFWCNPISGHATLYWYQQILGQGPKLLIQFQNNGVVDDSQLPKDRFSAERLKGVDSTLKIQPAKLEDSAVYLCASSAPPAYEQYFGPGTRLTVT.

CDR3 sequence (DNA): TGCGCCAGCAGCCAAAATGCCGGGACAGGGACATGGTTAAACACTGAAGCTTTCTTT. Translated: CASSQNAGTGTWLNTEAFF. The J gene is TRBJ1-1, the V gene TRBV4-1; 9 bases match TRBD1. V shed 2 bases and J 2 bases; nucleotides not matched to a gene: 15. CDR1 and CDR2 from the germline V gene are MGHRA and YSYEKL. The CDR3 runs 19 residues.

The CDR3 nucleotides are TGCAGCACTCGAGGCGGGACAGGGGGCGAGCAGTACTTC. Protein: CSTRGGTGGEQYF. The chain combines TRBV29-1 with TRBJ2-7; 11 bases map to TRBD1. This CDR3 has 13 amino acids. J was trimmed by 6 bases and V by 8 bases; bases with no gene match: 9. Germline CDR1 SQVTM, CDR2 ANQGSEA.

This clone qualifies as large. The chain employs TRBV27 and TRBJ1-3, with D possibly TRBD1 on 5 matching bases. V was pared by 3 bases and J by 3 bases, with 12 bases between. The CDR3 runs to 15 residues. The germline V gene has CDR1 MNHEY and CDR2 SMNVEV (reference sequence). The CDR3 bases are TGTGCCAGCAGTTTCCCTACAGGATATGGAAACACCATATATTTT. Translating gives CASSFPTGYGNTIYF.

The chain carries TRBV12-3 or TRBV12-4 and TRBJ1-2; 7 positions agree with TRBD1. This CDR3 is built from 13 residues. V trimming: 7 bases; J trimming: 4 bases; junction bases outside the gene matches: 6. The CDR3 sequence: CASIPGTVYGYTF. CDR3 bases: TGTGCCAGCATCCCCGGGACAGTCTATGGCTACACCTTC.

Here the CDR3 reads CASSNYGYTF. CDR3 nucleotides: TGTGCCAGCAGCAACTATGGCTACACCTTC. This chain uses TRBV7-3 with TRBJ1-2; D is unclear. Germline CDR1 and CDR2: SGHTA and FQGTGA. V lost 5 bases and J 2 bases, leaving 0 bases between the germline ends. This CDR3 contains 10 residues.

This clone was observed a handful of times. J is TRBJ2-5 and V is TRBV5-4, with a tentative D call TRBD1 (5 bases). The CDR3 sequence is 14 residues long. The germline V gene encodes CDR1 SGHNT and CDR2 YYREEE (reference sequence). V was shortened by 2 bases and J by 2 bases, with 10 bases between the two germline ends. The CDR3 DNA reads TGTGCCAGCAGCTTTAGGGGAAGTCAAGAGACCCAGTACTTC. It codes for CASSFRGSQETQYF.

The rearrangement joins TRBV29-1 to TRBJ2-2; D is uncertain. With 0 bases removed from V and 9 bases from J, the gap between germline ends came to 8 bases. Per the germline V gene, CDR1 is SQVTM and CDR2 is ANQGSEA. The CDR3 has 12 residues. This CDR3 is CSVEDPRWELFF. CDR3 in DNA: TGCAGCGTTGAAGATCCGCGTTGGGAGCTGTTTTTT.

This CDR3 reads CASSPKLGQGRPTEAFF. CDR3 nucleotides: TGTGCCAGCAGCCCGAAGCTGGGACAGGGAAGACCGACTGAAGCTTTCTTT. The V gene is TRBV3-1 (or the pseudogene TRBV3-2), the J gene TRBJ1-1; TRBD1 matches at 9 bases. This CDR3 is 17 amino acids long. From germline, CDR1 is LGHDT and CDR2 YNNKEL (reference sequence). V lost 4 bases and J lost 5; bases outside the gene matches: 14.

This rearrangement joins TRBV19 to TRBJ2-1, with D possibly matching TRBD2 (6 bases). V lost 0 bases to trimming and J lost 4 bases, with 25 bases between them. The germline V gene has CDR1 LNHDA and CDR2 SQIVND (reference sequence). This CDR3 comprises 20 residues. CDR3 loop: CASSIEWGGAANRAYNEQFF. For the CDR3, the DNA is TGTGCCAGTAGTATAGAATGGGGAGGAGCTGCAAACCGGGCTTACAATGAGCAGTTCTTC.

The chain employs TRBV30 and TRBJ1-5; possible D gene TRBD1, 5 bases. This CDR3 is built from 16 residues. Germline-derived CDR1 and CDR2 are GTSNPN and SVGIG (reference sequence). Trimming removed 0 bases at V and 2 bases at J, with 14 bases between. As DNA, the CDR3 is TGTGCCTGGAGTGTACCAGGGAAGATCGGCAATCAGCCCCAGCATTTT. As protein: CAWSVPGKIGNQPQHF.

The chain couples TRBV27 to TRBJ1-4, with D tentatively TRBD1 (5 bases). The CDR3 totals 14 residues. V was cut by 5 bases and J by 7 bases, with 14 bases left in between. Germline CDR1 is MNHEY and CDR2 is SMNVEV (reference sequence). CDR3 residues: CASSPGGEREKLFF. As DNA, the CDR3 is TGTGCCAGCAGTCCCGGAGGGGAACGTGAAAAACTGTTTTTT.

A single count supports this clone. This chain joins TRBV2 and TRBJ2-3, with D possibly TRBD1 on 6 matching bases. Germline-derived CDR1 and CDR2 are SNHLY and FYNNEI. Trimming removed 5 bases from V and 0 bases from J, with 18 bases in between. CDR3 length: 17 residues. As DNA, the CDR3 is TGTGCCAGCAGTATGCCCGTAGGACAGTTTAGCACAGATACGCAGTATTTT. It translates to CASSMPVGQFSTDTQYF.

This chain uses TRBV5-1 with TRBJ1-1, with TRBD1 matching 9 bases. The germline CDR1 and CDR2 sequences are SGHRS and YFSETQ. The ends lost 2 bases at V and 0 bases at J; junction bases unmatched: 5. This CDR3 contains 16 residues. CDR3 residues: CASSFQQGALNTEAFF. As DNA, the CDR3 is TGCGCCAGCAGCTTCCAACAGGGGGCCCTGAACACTGAAGCTTTCTTT. Full variable domain (rest looked up from reference TRBV5-1 and TRBJ1-1): KAGVTQTPRYLIKTRGQQVTLSCSPISGHRSVSWYQQTPGQGLQFLFEYFSETQRNKGNFPGRFSGRQFSNSRSEMNVSTLELGDSALYLCASSFQQGALNTEAFFGQGTRLTVV.

The sample holds one count of this clone. At one end the junction does not follow the germline gene, possibly because of a read error. The rearrangement links TRBV11-2 to TRBJ1-5, with unresolved D. Germline-derived CDR1 and CDR2 are SGHAT and FQNNGV. The CDR3 is 14 amino acids. The CDR3 nucleotides read TGTGCCAGCAGCTTAGCGGCAAGCACTCAGCCCCAGCATTTT. It encodes CASSLAASTQPQHF.

J is TRBJ1-1 and V is TRBV13; 7 positions agree with TRBD1. The germline CDR1 and CDR2 sequences are PRHDT and FYEKMQ (reference sequence). With 5 bases clipped from V and 5 bases from J, the junction kept 8 bases outside the gene matches. The CDR3 loop spans 14 amino acids. As DNA, the CDR3 is TGTGCCAGCAGCCCCCAGGGGGTCGGGACTGAAGCTTTCTTT. Translation gives CASSPQGVGTEAFF. Using reference TRBV13 and TRBJ1-1 for the parts outside the CDR3, the full variable domain is AAGVIQSPRHLIKEKRETATLKCYPIPRHDTVYWYQQGPGQDPQFLISFYEKMQSDKGSIPDRFSAQQFSDYHSELNMSSLELGDSALYFCASSPQGVGTEAFFGQGTRLTVV.

This rearrangement joins TRBV6-1 to TRBJ2-7, with 9 bases that match TRBD2. From germline, CDR1 is MNHNS and CDR2 SASEGT. This CDR3 has 15 amino acids. Germline trimming cut 1 base from V and 6 bases from J; bases unmatched to any gene: 7. DNA for the CDR3: TGTGCCAGCAGTGAAGGTAGCGGGAGTTTCGGCGAGCAGTACTTC. The encoded protein is CASSEGSGSFGEQYF.

V usage is TRBV3-1 (or the pseudogene TRBV3-2) and J usage is TRBJ1-6, with 9 bases fitting TRBD1. CDR1 and CDR2 (germline): LGHDT, YNNKEL (reference sequence). The V and J ends lost 2 bases and 7 bases, in that order; junction bases with no gene match: 12. The CDR3 has 18 amino acids. CDR3 DNA sequence: TGTGCCAGCAGCCAATTTTTCCCGGGACAGGGCGAAAATTCACCCCTCCACTTT. This sequence encodes CASSQFFPGQGENSPLHF.

The chain links TRBV30 to TRBJ2-2; no reliable D call. CDR3 size: 14 residues. Germline V lookup: CDR1 GTSNPN, CDR2 SVGIG (reference sequence). V was cut by 2 bases and J by 3 bases, with 10 bases left in between. CDR3 sequence (DNA): TGTGCCTGGAGTAGAGCCGGCTACACCGGGGAGCTGTTTTTT. Translated: CAWSRAGYTGELFF.

As to this clone: The junction departs from the called germline gene at one end, perhaps through a read error. The chain has TRBV2 and TRBJ2-3; D could derive from TRBD1 or TRBD2 (5 bases each). Germline assignment: CDR1 SNHLY and CDR2 FYNNEI. The CDR3 totals 14 residues. Here the CDR3 DNA reads TGTGCCAGCAGCATCCAGGGACGGCAGTCACCCCACACTTTT. Encoded protein: CASSIQGRQSPHTF.